These 16 T cell receptor beta chains came from one sample sequenced in a study of blood T cell repertoires in COVID-19. Libraries were prepared by immunoSEQ multiplex PCR; TCRdb keeps only in-frame clonotypes and omits some of them. In the table there are tens of thousands of clones, 90% of which are singletons. Sequenced: peripheral blood. The receptors were sampled from a man in his fifties or sixties with acute or convalescent COVID-19.

This rearrangement joins TRBV11-3 to TRBJ2-1; maybe TRBD2 (5 bases). The length of the CDR3 is 15 residues. Germline CDR1 and CDR2: SGHNT and YENEEA. Trimming removed 4 bases at V and 9 bases at J, with 19 bases between. CDR3 sequence (DNA): TGTGCCAGCAGCTGGGAGACCACGCTTCGGTCTGAGCAGTTCTTC. It translates to CASSWETTLRSEQFF. The variable domain in full, completed from reference TRBV11-3 and TRBJ2-1, reads EAGVVQSPRYKIIEKKQPVAFWCNPISGHNTLYWYLQNLGQGPELLIRYENEEAVDDSQLPKDRFSAERLKGVDSTLKIQPAELGDSAVYLCASSWETTLRSEQFFGPGTRLTVL.

The V call is TRBV19, the J call TRBJ1-1; the D gene is possibly TRBD1 (5 bases). Germline CDR1 is LNHDA and CDR2 is SQIVND (reference sequence). V gave up 4 bases and J gave up 5 bases, with 11 bases separating them. This CDR3 is 13 amino acids long. CDR3 loop: CASSKGLGTEAFF. The DNA for the CDR3 is TGTGCCAGTAGTAAGGGACTGGGGACTGAAGCTTTCTTT.

The chain employs TRBV24-1 and TRBJ2-1; D is undetermined. V was clipped by 4 bases and J by 0 bases, with 9 bases between them. The germline V gene has CDR1 KGHDR and CDR2 SFDVKD. This CDR3 spans 15 amino acids. The CDR3 DNA sequence: TGTGCCACCAGTGAAAAGCGTGGCTCCTACAATGAGCAGTTCTTC. This gives the protein CATSEKRGSYNEQFF.

The table lists this clone with a few counts. CDR3 amino acids: CASSPETSLTYNEQFF. CDR3 nucleotide sequence: TGTGCCAGCTCCCCAGAGACTAGCCTGACCTACAATGAGCAGTTCTTC. The chain is built from TRBV18 and TRBJ2-1, with 7 bases aligning to TRBD2. Germline CDR1 and CDR2: KGHSH and LQKENI. With V trimmed by 6 bases and J by 2 bases, 10 bases remained unmatched. The CDR3 runs 16 residues.

This rearrangement joins TRBV7-6 to TRBJ2-5; TRBD1 might be the D (5 bases). There are 14 residues in the CDR3. The germline gives CDR1 SGHVS, CDR2 FNYEAQ. V was trimmed by 4 bases and J by 5 bases, leaving 14 bases between them. The CDR3 reads CASSSRPGQETQYF. CDR3 bases: TGTGCCAGCAGCTCTCGCCCAGGGCAGGAGACCCAGTACTTC.

The chain carries TRBV5-1 and TRBJ2-1; TRBD1 matches at 11 bases. V was pared by 3 bases and J by 4 bases, with 3 bases of the junction left unmatched. The CDR3 spans 15 residues. CDR1 is SGHRS, CDR2 YFSETQ, per germline. CDR3 sequence reads: CASSYGTGGYNEQFF. The CDR3 coding sequence is TGCGCCAGCAGCTACGGGACAGGGGGATACAATGAGCAGTTCTTC.

The J gene is TRBJ1-1, the V gene TRBV19; no clear D. The CDR3 runs 12 residues. Germline loops: CDR1 LNHDA, CDR2 SQIVND (reference sequence). The ends were cut back, 1 base at V and 8 bases at J, with 8 bases in the middle. CDR3 nucleotides: TGTGCCAGTAGTATAGTTCGGGGAGAAGCTTTCTTT. Amino acid sequence: CASSIVRGEAFF.

The rearrangement links TRBV5-1 to TRBJ1-4, with 10 positions matching TRBD1. Trimming took 4 bases from V and 8 from J; bases not matched to a gene: 5. Germline V gene data show CDR1 as SGHRS and CDR2 as YFSETQ. CDR3 length equals 14 residues. The CDR3 DNA reads TGCGCCAGCAGCGTAGGACAGGGGGTAGAAAAACTGTTTTTT. Its protein is CASSVGQGVEKLFF. Complete variable domain (other parts from reference TRBV5-1 and TRBJ1-4): KAGVTQTPRYLIKTRGQQVTLSCSPISGHRSVSWYQQTPGQGLQFLFEYFSETQRNKGNFPGRFSGRQFSNSRSEMNVSTLELGDSALYLCASSVGQGVEKLFFGSGTQLSVL.

The CDR3 DNA reads TGTGCCAGCAGCTTGCGGGGTAACTATGGCTACACCTTC. Amino acid sequence: CASSLRGNYGYTF. V usage is TRBV5-4 and J usage is TRBJ1-2; D is uncertain. Looked up from germline, CDR1 is SGHNT and CDR2 is YYREEE (reference sequence). Deletions cut 1 base from V and 1 base from J, with 5 bases between. This CDR3 comprises 13 residues.

This clone turned up a few times. The J gene is TRBJ2-2, the V gene TRBV20-1; perhaps TRBD1 as D (5 bases). CDR3 length equals 11 residues. Germline V gene sequence: CDR1 DFQATT, CDR2 SNEGSKA (reference sequence). Trimming left V 6 bases short and J 10 bases short, with 12 bases between. The CDR3 DNA is TGCAGTGCCCCGCAGGGCGAGGAGCTGTTTTTT. As protein: CSAPQGEELFF.

V gene TRBV24-1 combines with J gene TRBJ2-7; the D gene is possibly TRBD1 (8 bases). This CDR3 has 20 amino acids. Germline V gives CDR1 KGHDR, CDR2 SFDVKD. V lost 0 bases and J lost 3, with 26 bases in between. Here the CDR3 reads CATSDLDCRGPSGLRYEQYF. DNA for the CDR3: TGTGCCACCAGTGATTTGGATTGCAGGGGGCCTAGCGGTCTCCGCTACGAGCAGTACTTC.

By frequency in the sample, this clone is large (0.1 to 1%). This chain joins TRBV3-1 (or the pseudogene TRBV3-2) and TRBJ2-7; tentative D call: TRBD1 (6 bases). The CDR3 sequence is 15 residues long. Trimming cost V 4 bases and J 3 bases, with 16 bases left between them. Germline V gene lookup returns CDR1 LGHDT and CDR2 YNNKEL (reference sequence). The DNA for the CDR3 is TGTGCCAGCAGCCCCCATAGGGACAACTACTACGAGCAGTACTTC. Protein product: CASSPHRDNYYEQYF.

This chain uses TRBV7-9 with TRBJ2-7; 8 bases line up with TRBD2. Trimming cost V 3 bases and J 2 bases; bases outside gene matches: 6. CDR3 size: 15 residues. Germline V gene data show CDR1 as SEHNR and CDR2 as FQNEAQ (reference sequence). The CDR3 protein is CASSLCSGSPYEQYF. CDR3 coding DNA: TGTGCCAGCAGCTTGTGCAGCGGGAGTCCCTACGAGCAGTACTTC.

The chain couples TRBV10-2 to TRBJ2-3, with 14 bases lining up with TRBD2. The CDR3 covers 17 residues. Germline CDR1 reads WSHSY; CDR2 reads SAAADI. Unmatched junction bases numbered 8, after V lost 7 bases and J lost 2 bases. CDR3: CASTRGLAGASTDTQYF. CDR3 DNA sequence: TGCGCCAGCACCCGGGGACTAGCGGGAGCTTCCACAGATACGCAGTATTTT.

V gene TRBV5-1 combines with J gene TRBJ2-5; D not resolved. The CDR3 length is 14 residues. Germline CDR1 reads SGHRS; CDR2 reads YFSETQ. V was trimmed by 2 bases and J by 2 bases, leaving 10 bases between them. The CDR3 DNA is TGCGCCAGCAGCTTTTCGGCAGCGCAAGAGACCCAGTACTTC. It codes for CASSFSAAQETQYF.

The chain joins TRBV10-2 to TRBJ1-5, with D possibly TRBD1 on 6 matching bases. The germline V and J ends were trimmed by 8 bases and 6 bases, with 17 bases remaining between them. The germline V gene has CDR1 WSHSY and CDR2 SAAADI. This CDR3 has 14 amino acids. The CDR3 DNA reads TGCGCCAGCGGCTCGTCAGGGGCGCGTCAGCCCCAGCATTTT. Its translation: CASGSSGARQPQHF.